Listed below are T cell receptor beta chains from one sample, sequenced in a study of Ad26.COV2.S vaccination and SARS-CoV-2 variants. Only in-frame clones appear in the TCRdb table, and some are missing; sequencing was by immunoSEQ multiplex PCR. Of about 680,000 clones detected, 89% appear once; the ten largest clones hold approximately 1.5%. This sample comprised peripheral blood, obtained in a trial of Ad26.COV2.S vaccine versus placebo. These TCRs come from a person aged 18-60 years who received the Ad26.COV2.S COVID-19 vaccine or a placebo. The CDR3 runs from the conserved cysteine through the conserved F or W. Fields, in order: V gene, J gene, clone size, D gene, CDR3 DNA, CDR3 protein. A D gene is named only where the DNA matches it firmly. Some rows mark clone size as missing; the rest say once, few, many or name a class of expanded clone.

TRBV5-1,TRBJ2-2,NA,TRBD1,TGCGCCAGCAGCTTGGGGACAGGGACGAACACCGGGGAGCTGTTTTTT,CASSLGTGTNTGELFF
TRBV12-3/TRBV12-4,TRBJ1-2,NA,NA,TGTGCCAGCAGTTTTTTGCCCTATGGCTACACCTTC,CASSFLPYGYTF
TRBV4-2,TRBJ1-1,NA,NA,TGTGCCAGCAGCCAAGTTGCAGGGGCGAACACTGAAGCTTTCTTT,CASSQVAGANTEAFF
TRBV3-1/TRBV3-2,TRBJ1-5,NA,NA,TGTGCCAGCAGCCAAGATCTTGGGAATAGCAATCAGCCCCAGCATTTT,CASSQDLGNSNQPQHF
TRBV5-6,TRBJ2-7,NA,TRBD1,TGTGCCAGCAGCTTGGCCCAGGGGGCCTACGAGCAGTACTTC,CASSLAQGAYEQYF
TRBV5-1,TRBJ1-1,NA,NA,TGCGCCAGCAGCCCTACAGGGATTTATGGGAACACTGAAGCTTTCTTT,CASSPTGIYGNTEAFF
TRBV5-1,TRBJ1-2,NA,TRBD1,TGCGCCAGCAGCCCCCCCACAGGGGGCACTGGCTACACCTTC,CASSPPTGGTGYTF
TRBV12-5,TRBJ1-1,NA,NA,TGTGCTAGTGGTTTGAACCCCCCTAACACTGAAGCTTTCTTT,CASGLNPPNTEAFF
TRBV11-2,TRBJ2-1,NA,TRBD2,TGTGCCAGCAGCTTAGTTGCGGGAGCTGGGTATGAGCAGTTCTTC,CASSLVAGAGYEQFF
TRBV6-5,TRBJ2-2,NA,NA,TGTGCCAGCAGTTACTCGAGAGAGTCCGGGGAGCTGTTTTTT,CASSYSRESGELFF
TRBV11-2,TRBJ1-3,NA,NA,TGTGCCAGCAGCCGCCCGCGCAGGGAGGGTGGAAACACCATATATTTT,CASSRPRREGGNTIYF
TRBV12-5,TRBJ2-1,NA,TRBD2,TGTGCTAGTGGTTTAGGACTAGCGGGGGGGCGGCAGTTCTTC,CASGLGLAGGRQFF
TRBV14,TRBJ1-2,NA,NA,TGTGCCAGCAGACAGTCTATGTCGGGTGGCTACACCTTC,CASRQSMSGGYTF
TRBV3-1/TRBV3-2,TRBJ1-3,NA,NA,TGTGCCAGCAGCCCAGGACAGTCATCAGGAAACACCATATATTTT,CASSPGQSSGNTIYF
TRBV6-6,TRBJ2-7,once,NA,TGTGCCAGCAGTTACGACCGGGGGCTCTACCACGAGCAGTACTTC,CASSYDRGLYHEQYF
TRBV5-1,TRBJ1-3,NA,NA,TGCGCCAGCAGCTTGGAACTGACTGGAAACACCATATATTTT,CASSLELTGNTIYF
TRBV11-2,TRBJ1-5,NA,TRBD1,TGTGCCAGCAGCTTAGGGACAGGACCTCAGCCCCAGCATTTT,CASSLGTGPQPQHF
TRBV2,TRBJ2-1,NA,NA,TGTGCCAGCAGCCTTGCCTCCTACAATGAGCAGTTCTTC,CASSLASYNEQFF
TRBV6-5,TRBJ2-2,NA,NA,TGTGCCAGCAGGCCCCTGGTGGGCACCGGGGAGCTGTTTTTT,CASRPLVGTGELFF
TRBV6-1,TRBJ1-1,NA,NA,TGTGCCAGCAGTCTTCTTCGGTCTGAAGCTTTCTTT,CASSLLRSEAFF
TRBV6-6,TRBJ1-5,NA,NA,TGTGCCAGCAGTTACGGTAGTGAAGGAGGACCCCAGCATTTT,CASSYGSEGGPQHF